The present T cell receptor beta chain was sequenced within a study of spatial heterogeneity in lung cancer. Turning to the study itself: Sequences of the beta chain were consistently detected in greater numbers than alpha-chain sequences.

Sample time point: sample taken at primary tumor resection. Samples were donated by 72 untreated early-stage non-small cell lung cancer patients. Unsorted tumor, nontumor lung tissue or cryopreserved PBMC supplied the whole RNA. In TCRdb, the 5' RACE reads were re-called with MiXCR into one record per CDR3 protein. The sample shows fewer than 5,500 distinct CDR3 sequences, around 7.4% of them seen only once. Study results and limitations: For expanded intratumoral alpha and beta TCRs, counts tracked tumor mutation counts.

There are a few counts of this clonotype. What it binds is unknown. This receptor was obtained from a female donor with early-stage non-small cell lung cancer. Sequencing used lung tumor tissue, obtained at surgery.

The CDR3: CASSRRGLAETDTQYF. As DNA, the CDR3 is TGCGCCAGCAGCCGAAGGGGCCTAGCGGAGACAGATACGCAGTATTTT. This chain uses TRBV4-3 with TRBJ2-3; 7 bases match TRBD2. Germline lookup yields CDR1 LGHNA and CDR2 YSLEER. The CDR3 is made up of 16 amino acids. V was clipped by 4 bases and J by 3 bases; unmatched bases: 10.